These 31 T cell receptor beta chains came from one sample sequenced in a study of cytomegalovirus exposure and HLA in healthy donors. The PCR used 60 Vbeta and 13 Jbeta primers. Produced via immunoSEQ multiplex PCR; TCRdb's table is partial and in-frame only. Of about 200,000 clones listed, 70% to 80% are singletons. Sequenced: PBMCs. These receptor sequences come from a male donor in good health and CMV-seropositive.

The chain links TRBV15 to TRBJ1-1; no clear D. This CDR3 contains 14 residues. V lost 0 bases and J 0 bases, leaving 5 bases between the germline ends. Germline V gene sequence: CDR1 LNHNV, CDR2 YYDKDF (reference sequence). CDR3: CATSREQLNTEAFF. As DNA, the CDR3 is TGTGCCACCAGCAGAGAACAGTTGAACACTGAAGCTTTCTTT.

This chain uses TRBV5-1 with TRBJ1-2; TRBD1 aligns across 7 bases. The CDR3 has 18 residues. J was trimmed by 0 bases and V by 4 bases; bases with no gene match: 15. CDR1 and CDR2 from the germline V gene are SGHRS and YFSETQ. The CDR3 nucleotides are TGCGCCAGCAGCGGAAAACCTCGGGACAGAGAAGCTAACTATGGCTACACCTTC. Its protein is CASSGKPRDREANYGYTF.

The chain employs TRBV6-5 and TRBJ1-3; D is undetermined. Trimming pared 4 bases from V and 0 bases from J, leaving 10 bases between. CDR1 and CDR2 from the germline V gene are MNHEY and SVGAGI. This CDR3 has 15 residues. CDR3 in amino acids: CASSSGSSSGNTIYF. In nucleotides, the CDR3 is TGTGCCAGCAGTTCCGGGTCCAGCTCTGGAAACACCATATATTTT.

The CDR3 nucleotides are TGTGCCAGCAGCCAAGAGGCGGGGGGCAATCAGCCCCAGCATTTT. Its protein product is CASSQEAGGNQPQHF. V is TRBV4-2 and J is TRBJ1-5, with D possibly matching TRBD1 (5 bases). The length of the CDR3 is 15 residues. Germline V gene data show CDR1 as LGHNA and CDR2 as YNFKEQ. Deletions cut 0 bases from V and 2 bases from J, with 8 bases between.

A single count supports this clone. The rearrangement uses TRBV7-7 and TRBJ2-2; the D is unclear. The CDR3 is 14 residues long. In germline, CDR1 is SSHAT, CDR2 FNYEAQ (reference sequence). V dropped 4 bases and J dropped 7 bases, with 13 bases sitting between them. The DNA of the CDR3 is TGTGCCAGCAGCTCCAACAGTCATCTCGGGGAGCTGTTTTTT. Protein sequence: CASSSNSHLGELFF. Complete variable domain (other parts from reference TRBV7-7 and TRBJ2-2): GAGVSQSPRYKVTKRGQDVTLRCDPISSHATLYWYQQALGQGPEFLTYFNYEAQPDKSGLPSDRFSAERPEGSISTLTIQRTEQRDSAMYRCASSSNSHLGELFFGEGSRLTVL.

This clone was counted a single time. This chain links TRBV19 with TRBJ1-2; D may be TRBD1 (6 bases). This CDR3 contains 13 residues. The V end lost 6 bases, the J end lost 5 bases, and 13 bases lay between the germline ends. Germline V gives CDR1 LNHDA, CDR2 SQIVND (reference sequence). CDR3 DNA sequence: TGTGCCAGTAGCAGGGGTGGGGAGTATGGCTACACCTTC. Protein: CASSRGGEYGYTF.

This rearrangement joins TRBV4-2 to TRBJ2-5, with 10 positions matching TRBD1. This CDR3 is 16 amino acids long. Germline V gives CDR1 LGHNA, CDR2 YNFKEQ. The V gene end was trimmed by 1 base and the J gene end by 4 bases; junction bases not matched to a gene: 6. CDR3 in amino acids: CASSQGGWTGGETQYF. Here the CDR3 DNA reads TGTGCCAGCAGCCAAGGGGGCTGGACAGGGGGAGAGACCCAGTACTTC.

This clone was seen only once. The chain links TRBV19 to TRBJ2-3, with D tentatively TRBD2 (6 bases). The V and J ends lost 5 bases and 2 bases respectively, with 14 bases between them. CDR1 and CDR2 from the germline V gene are LNHDA and SQIVND (reference sequence). This CDR3 is 15 amino acids long. The CDR3 loop is CASSQPGLFTDTQYF. The CDR3, as DNA: TGTGCCAGTAGTCAACCGGGACTCTTCACAGATACGCAGTATTTT. The full variable domain, rest sourced from reference TRBV19 and TRBJ2-3, is DGGITQSPKYLFRKEGQNVTLSCEQNLNHDAMYWYRQDPGQGLRLIYYSQIVNDFQKGDIAEGYSVSREKKESFPLTVTSAQKNPTAFYLCASSQPGLFTDTQYFGPGTRLTVL.

The V and J genes are TRBV7-2 and TRBJ2-1; tentative D call: TRBD1 (5 bases). Germline V lookup: CDR1 SGHTA, CDR2 FQGNSA. V gave up 1 base and J gave up 6 bases, with 13 bases separating them. This CDR3 has 15 amino acids. The CDR3 nucleotides are TGTGCCAGCAGCTTAGGACAGTTAAAGCCCAATGAGCAGTTCTTC. As protein: CASSLGQLKPNEQFF.

V and J are TRBV4-2 and TRBJ2-3; perhaps TRBD2 as D (5 bases). The germline V gene has CDR1 LGHNA and CDR2 YNFKEQ. V shed 0 bases and J shed 4 bases, with 11 bases lying between them. CDR3 length equals 15 residues. CDR3 loop: CASSQEWTYPDTQYF. The CDR3 DNA follows: TGTGCCAGCAGCCAAGAGTGGACTTACCCAGATACGCAGTATTTT.

The rearrangement joins TRBV9 to TRBJ1-6, with a tentative D call TRBD1 (5 bases). The CDR3 has 13 amino acids. V shed 0 bases and J shed 11 bases, with 9 bases lying between them. Germline lookup yields CDR1 SGDLS and CDR2 YYNGEE. As DNA, the CDR3 is TGTGCCAGCAGCGTAGGACAGCCGCCACCCCTCCACTTT. Amino acid sequence: CASSVGQPPPLHF.

In this sample, this clone turned up a few times. The chain is built from TRBV6-4 and TRBJ2-2; D might be TRBD1 (6 bases). This CDR3 contains 14 residues. Between the trimmed V and J ends, which lost 4 bases and 8 bases, there was a span of 14 bases. The germline CDR1 and CDR2 sequences are MRHNA and SNTAGT. CDR3 sequence (DNA): TGTGCCAGCAGTGCCTCCCCTGGGACAGGGGAGCTGTTTTTT. Its protein is CASSASPGTGELFF.

The chain couples TRBV20-1 to TRBJ1-2, with unresolved D. Trimming pared 6 bases from V and 2 bases from J, leaving 7 bases between. CDR3 length: 11 amino acids. Germline CDR1 is DFQATT and CDR2 is SNEGSKA (reference sequence). The CDR3 bases are TGCAGTGCCCGGTTGAACTATGGCTACACCTTC. Amino acids: CSARLNYGYTF.

The genes are TRBV7-9 and TRBJ2-7, with 7 bases identical to TRBD1. The CDR3 spans 16 residues. CDR1 is SEHNR and CDR2 is FQNEAQ in the germline V gene (reference sequence). Germline trimming cut 4 bases from V and 4 bases from J; bases unmatched to any gene: 13. The CDR3 DNA reads TGTGCCAGCAGCTCGACCCGGGACAGAACCTTATACGAGCAGTACTTC. It yields the protein CASSSTRDRTLYEQYF.

V usage is TRBV27 and J usage is TRBJ2-7, with D uncertain. Germline CDR1 and CDR2: MNHEY and SMNVEV (reference sequence). CDR3 length: 14 amino acids. The V gene lost 3 bases and the J gene lost 2 bases, with 11 bases spanning the gap. CDR3 in amino acids: CASSFLGKTYEQYF. The CDR3 region has the DNA TGTGCCAGCAGTTTTCTCGGTAAAACCTACGAGCAGTACTTC.

The chain has TRBV6-5 and TRBJ1-1; TRBD1 matches at 8 bases. The CDR3 is 15 amino acids. V shed 6 bases and J 4 bases; nucleotides not matched to a gene: 10. Per the germline V gene, CDR1 is MNHEY and CDR2 is SVGAGI. CDR3 bases: TGTGCCAGCAGAGGACAGGGCAGTCCGGGCACTGAAGCTTTCTTT. Encoded protein: CASRGQGSPGTEAFF.

In DNA form, the CDR3 reads TGTGCCAGCAGTGATCTGGTGAACAGAGACACCGGGGAGCTGTTTTTT. It encodes CASSDLVNRDTGELFF. V gene TRBV6-1 combines with J gene TRBJ2-2, with D uncertain. The V end was cut by 3 bases, the J end by 3 bases, with 14 bases between. The CDR3 contains 16 residues. Germline loops: CDR1 MNHNS, CDR2 SASEGT.

This clone occurred a few times. The chain employs TRBV15 and TRBJ2-1; 11 bases fit TRBD2. J lost 6 bases, V lost 1 base, and 5 bases had no gene match. Germline V gene data show CDR1 as LNHNV and CDR2 as YYDKDF (reference sequence). This CDR3 has 16 amino acids. The CDR3 sequence is CATSRGASGGPNEQFF. CDR3 in DNA: TGTGCCACCAGCAGAGGGGCTAGCGGGGGGCCCAATGAGCAGTTCTTC.

This clone has a single count. The rearrangement links TRBV2 to TRBJ2-7; the match to TRBD2 covers 7 bases. The CDR3 extends over 16 amino acids. In germline, CDR1 is SNHLY, CDR2 FYNNEI. J was trimmed by 3 bases and V by 7 bases; bases with no gene match: 15. CDR3 sequence (DNA): TGTGCCAGCATTCCGCCAAGCGGGATAACGAACTACGAGCAGTACTTC. Its protein product is CASIPPSGITNYEQYF. The variable domain in full, completed from reference TRBV2 and TRBJ2-7, reads EPEVTQTPSHQVTQMGQEVILRCVPISNHLYFYWYRQILGQKVEFLVSFYNNEISEKSEIFDDQFSVERPDGSNFTLKIRSTKLEDSAMYFCASIPPSGITNYEQYFGPGTRLTVT.

Here the CDR3 reads CASSLGQGVFYEQYF. CDR3 bases: TGTGCCAGCAGCTTGGGACAGGGGGTTTTCTACGAGCAGTACTTC. The chain recombines TRBV11-2 with TRBJ2-7; TRBD1 aligns across 11 bases. The CDR3 has 15 residues. Per germline, CDR1 SGHAT and CDR2 FQNNGV. V was clipped by 3 bases and J by 3 bases; unmatched bases: 4.

The chain combines TRBV28 with TRBJ2-5; TRBD2 agrees at 12 bases. V lost 10 bases, J lost 11 bases, and 20 bases stayed unmatched. Germline V CDR1 and CDR2: MDHEN, SYDVKM. The CDR3 is made up of 16 amino acids. CDR3 sequence reads: CATDLETSGGRGEQYF. The CDR3 coding sequence is TGTGCCACCGACCTTGAGACTAGCGGGGGCCGGGGGGAGCAGTACTTC. The complete variable domain, with remaining parts taken from reference TRBV28 and TRBJ2-5, reads DVKVTQSSRYLVKRTGEKVFLECVQDMDHENMFWYRQDPGLGLRLIYFSYDVKMKEKGDIPEGYSVSREKKERFSLILESASTNQTSMYLCATDLETSGGRGEQYFGPGTRLLVL.

The chain employs TRBV7-6 and TRBJ1-2; perhaps TRBD1 as D (5 bases). CDR3 size: 14 residues. In germline, CDR1 is SGHVS, CDR2 FNYEAQ. Trimming left V 2 bases short and J 6 bases short, with 13 bases between. CDR3: CASSLSPGSNGYTF. In DNA form, the CDR3 reads TGTGCCAGCAGCTTATCCCCAGGGTCGAATGGCTACACCTTC.

The chain is built from TRBV5-1 and TRBJ2-4; the match to TRBD1 covers 8 bases. CDR3 length: 13 residues. With 6 bases clipped from V and 6 bases from J, the junction kept 5 bases outside the gene matches. Germline lookup yields CDR1 SGHRS and CDR2 YFSETQ. CDR3 region: CASNAGQGNIQYF. The DNA of the CDR3 is TGCGCCAGCAACGCCGGACAGGGAAACATTCAGTACTTC.

The chain recombines TRBV19 with TRBJ2-1, with 8 nucleotides matching TRBD1. The CDR3 extends over 14 amino acids. The J segment lost 10 bases and the V segment lost 7 bases, leaving 12 bases of the junction unmatched. Germline CDR1 is LNHDA and CDR2 is SQIVND (reference sequence). The CDR3 sequence: CASTQRQGYDEQFF. CDR3 nucleotides: TGTGCCAGTACTCAGAGACAGGGGTACGACGAGCAGTTCTTC.

This rearrangement joins TRBV28 to TRBJ2-3; D possibly corresponds to TRBD1 (5 bases). The CDR3 length is 12 residues. CDR1 and CDR2 (germline): MDHEN, SYDVKM. V dropped 4 bases and J dropped 11 bases, with 13 bases sitting between them. The CDR3 sequence is CASSSQRGRQYF. CDR3 DNA: TGTGCCAGCAGTTCGCAAAGGGGCAGGCAGTATTTT.

The genes are TRBV18 and TRBJ1-2, with 9 bases aligning to TRBD1. Germline CDR1 is KGHSH and CDR2 is LQKENI. The CDR3 totals 16 residues. V was clipped by 4 bases and J by 4 bases; unmatched bases: 10. The CDR3 DNA reads TGTGCCAGCTCACAGGGACAGGGAGGATCGGGCTATGGCTACACCTTC. It translates to CASSQGQGGSGYGYTF.

This clone was recorded only once. This chain joins TRBV11-2 and TRBJ2-7, with 10 bases lining up with TRBD1. Trimming took 3 bases from V and 6 from J; bases not matched to a gene: 5. Looked up from germline, CDR1 is SGHAT and CDR2 is FQNNGV. This CDR3 contains 14 residues. As DNA, the CDR3 is TGTGCCAGCAGCTTTGACAGGGGGCTTTCCGAGCAGTACTTC. As protein: CASSFDRGLSEQYF.

This clone was counted between two and nine times. The chain couples TRBV7-3 to TRBJ2-1; 8 bases align to TRBD1. The germline V gene encodes CDR1 SGHTA and CDR2 FQGTGA. V dropped 6 bases and J dropped 12; count of bases not matched to a gene: 10. The CDR3 consists of 13 residues. This CDR3 is CASSSTGGRRQFF. In DNA, the CDR3 is TGTGCCAGCAGTTCAACAGGGGGTCGAAGGCAGTTCTTC.

J is TRBJ1-5 and V is TRBV7-2, with D perhaps TRBD1 (6 bases). V lost 5 bases and J lost 16, with 27 bases in between. Germline lookup yields CDR1 SGHTA and CDR2 FQGNSA. CDR3 length equals 15 residues. The CDR3 loop reads CASSPTHLTGDLRHF. CDR3 nucleotide sequence: TGTGCCAGCAGCCCTACTCATTTGACAGGCGACCTTAGACATTTT.

J is TRBJ1-5 and V is TRBV5-6; D is undetermined. The CDR3 has 15 residues. V was cut by 1 base and J by 0 bases, with 8 bases left in between. Germline V gene sequence: CDR1 SGHDT, CDR2 YYEEEE. CDR3 DNA: TGTGCCAGCAGCTTGAGGACTTTTAGCAATCAGCCCCAGCATTTT. This gives the protein CASSLRTFSNQPQHF.

The rearrangement links TRBV19 to TRBJ2-3, with 10 bases matching TRBD2. The CDR3 contains 16 residues. CDR1 and CDR2 from the germline V gene are LNHDA and SQIVND (reference sequence). Trimming cost V 5 bases and J 3 bases; bases outside gene matches: 8. The CDR3 DNA follows: TGTGCCAGTAGTGGGGTAGCGGGAGGTTATACAGATACGCAGTATTTT. Its protein product is CASSGVAGGYTDTQYF.